Each of the 18 T cell receptor beta chains below was sequenced from the same sample in a study of shared clonotypes between healthy human individuals. Clones were sequenced by immunoSEQ multiplex PCR, and TCRdb holds only the in-frame ones, with some missing. The profile shows some 530,000 clones, 81% of them singletons. The sequencing input was PBMCs. The receptors stem from a woman aged 40 to 49 in good health. Some clones in this sample may be carry-over from other donors' samples.

The genes are TRBV15 and TRBJ1-1, with D unclear. The CDR3 has 12 amino acids. Germline V gene data show CDR1 as LNHNV and CDR2 as YYDKDF (reference sequence). Trimming removed 5 bases at V and 6 bases at J, with 10 bases between. The CDR3: CATSVSGAEAFF. The DNA of the CDR3 is TGTGCCACCAGCGTTAGTGGGGCTGAAGCTTTCTTT.

As regards this clone: A read error may be the cause here, since a much bigger clone is one base away. The chain links TRBV21-1 to TRBJ2-6; the table assigns TRBD1, which was not confirmed against the DNA. TRBV21-1 constitutes a pseudogene. The CDR3 spans 16 residues. The CDR3 nucleotides read TGTGCCAGCAGCCGACAGTGGTGTCAAGGGGCCAACGTCCTGACTTTC. Its protein is CASSRQWCQGANVLTF.

Details on this clone: One base away lies a much larger clone, so this may be a sequencing read error. Different DNA sequences within this sample yield the same CDR3. J is TRBJ2-3 and V is TRBV2, with 8 bases aligning to TRBD2. Germline V gives CDR1 SNHLY, CDR2 FYNNEI. There are 16 residues in the CDR3. V lost 5 bases, J lost 6 bases, and 13 bases stayed unmatched. In DNA form, the CDR3 reads TGTGCCAGCAGTCCCTTAGCCAGCGGGAGTTTGGATACGCAGTATTTT. This translates into CASSPLASGSLDTQYF.

This clone occurred once. This sequence is one base from a far larger clone and is likely a read error. The same CDR3 is also encoded by other DNA sequences in this sample. The chain joins TRBV7-8 to TRBJ1-1; D may be TRBD1 (5 bases). This CDR3 is built from 14 residues. Germline V gene lookup returns CDR1 SGHVS and CDR2 FQNEAQ. DNA for the CDR3: TGTGCCAGCAGCTTACAGGGAGGTATCACTGAAGCTTTCTTC. This sequence encodes CASSLQGGITEAFF.

This chain joins TRBV5-6 and TRBJ2-5; maybe TRBD2 (6 bases). The length of the CDR3 is 14 residues. Germline V CDR1 and CDR2: SGHDT, YYEEEE. Trimming took off 4 bases at V and 9 bases at J, with 19 bases between the two ends. CDR3 amino acids: CASSKPPTSWAQYF. The CDR3 bases are TGTGCCAGCAGCAAGCCCCCGACTAGTTGGGCCCAGTACTTC.

V gene TRBV29-1 combines with J gene TRBJ1-1; the D gene is possibly TRBD1 (6 bases). V lost 4 bases and J lost 4, with 13 bases in between. The germline V gene encodes CDR1 SQVTM and CDR2 ANQGSEA. The CDR3 covers 13 residues. The CDR3 DNA sequence: TGCAGCGTTGTGGGGGGGGCTATCACTGAAGCTTTCTTT. Its protein product is CSVVGGAITEAFF. Based on the CDR3 plus reference TRBV29-1 and TRBJ1-1, the full variable domain is SAVISQKPSRDICQRGTSLTIQCQVDSQVTMMFWYRQQPGQSLTLIATANQGSEATYESGFVIDKFPISRPNLTFSTLTVSNMSPEDSSIYLCSVVGGAITEAFFGQGTRLTVV.

A few counts support this clone. The chain employs TRBV14 and TRBJ2-5; perhaps TRBD2 as D (5 bases). The J call is doubtful: the DNA matches TRBJ2-7 better. CDR3 length: 14 residues. The germline gives CDR1 SGHDN, CDR2 FVKESK. In DNA form, the CDR3 reads TGTGCCAGCAGCCAAGGTGGACTGTTTTACGAGCAGTACTTC. Amino acids: CASSQGGLFYEQYF.

This clone was found a few times. The chain carries TRBV6-5 and TRBJ1-1; D call uncertain. The germline gives CDR1 MNHEY, CDR2 SVGAGI. The V end was cut by 3 bases, the J end by 3 bases, with 8 bases between. The CDR3 is made up of 13 amino acids. CDR3 nucleotides: TGTGCCAGCAGTTATCGGTATGACACTGAAGCTTTCTTT. It translates to CASSYRYDTEAFF.

In regard to this clone: A far bigger clonotype differs at one base, so this is likely a read error. The chain carries TRBV6-1 and TRBJ1-2; no reliable D call. Trimming pared 2 bases from V and 9 bases from J, leaving 13 bases between. The germline CDR1 and CDR2 sequences are MNHNS and SASEGT. The CDR3 sequence is 13 residues long. The CDR3 nucleotides read TGTGCCAGCAGTGAATTGACGGCTAAGAGCTACACCTTC. It encodes CASSELTAKSYTF.

V is TRBV2 and J is TRBJ2-7, with 10 bases fitting TRBD1. The length of the CDR3 is 14 residues. The ends lost 6 bases at V and 2 bases at J; junction bases unmatched: 4. Germline assignment: CDR1 SNHLY and CDR2 FYNNEI. The CDR3 DNA reads TGTGCCAGCAGCGCGACAGGGGGCCCCTACGAGCAGTACTTC. This encodes CASSATGGPYEQYF.

This clone was picked up a small number of times. This chain uses TRBV11-3 with TRBJ1-1; TRBD1 matches at 9 bases. V lost 2 bases and J lost 1; bases outside the gene matches: 2. This CDR3 is built from 15 residues. Germline V gene data show CDR1 as SGHNT and CDR2 as YENEEA. Written as DNA, the CDR3 is TGTGCCAGCAGCTTATCGGGACAGGGGAACACTGAAGCTTTCTTT. Its protein product is CASSLSGQGNTEAFF.

In this sample, this clone turned up once. The rearrangement links TRBV5-1 to TRBJ2-3, with unresolved D. This CDR3 has 15 residues. Trimming stripped 0 bases from V and 1 base from J, with 9 bases between. From germline, CDR1 is SGHRS and CDR2 YFSETQ. The CDR3 loop reads CASSLAATRTDTQYF. The CDR3 DNA reads as TGCGCCAGCAGCTTGGCGGCCACTCGCACAGATACGCAGTATTTT. The variable domain in full, completed from reference TRBV5-1 and TRBJ2-3, reads KAGVTQTPRYLIKTRGQQVTLSCSPISGHRSVSWYQQTPGQGLQFLFEYFSETQRNKGNFPGRFSGRQFSNSRSEMNVSTLELGDSALYLCASSLAATRTDTQYFGPGTRLTVL.

CDR3 region: CASRTGGFVSNQPQHF. The CDR3 nucleotides are TGTGCCAGCAGGACAGGGGGCTTTGTTAGCAATCAGCCCCAGCATTTT. This chain connects TRBV28 to TRBJ1-5; 10 bases are a match to TRBD1. There are 16 residues in the CDR3. The trim removed 6 bases at V and 0 bases at J, leaving 5 bases unmatched. Germline CDR1 is MDHEN and CDR2 is SYDVKM.

The rearrangement joins TRBV6-5 to TRBJ2-2; 10 nucleotides align to TRBD1. The V and J ends lost 7 bases and 2 bases, in that order; junction bases with no gene match: 4. The CDR3 totals 15 residues. CDR1 and CDR2 (germline): MNHEY, SVGAGI. CDR3 region: CASNRQGANTGELFF. For the CDR3, the DNA is TGTGCCAGCAATCGACAGGGGGCAAACACCGGGGAGCTGTTTTTT.

The chain carries TRBV28 and TRBJ1-4; D gene ambiguous. Germline CDR1 reads MDHEN; CDR2 reads SYDVKM. V was pared by 1 base and J by 5 bases, with 8 bases between. This CDR3 is 14 amino acids long. CDR3 in amino acids: CASSLFGENEKLFF. The CDR3 bases are TGTGCCAGCAGTTTATTCGGGGAGAATGAAAAACTGTTTTTT.

This chain uses TRBV7-8 with TRBJ2-7; D might be TRBD2 (5 bases). The ends were cut back, 5 bases at V and 6 bases at J, with 17 bases in the middle. CDR1 SGHVS and CDR2 FQNEAQ come from the germline V gene. The CDR3 has 14 amino acids. CDR3 DNA sequence: TGTGCCAGCAGCCGCGCCGGGATGTCAGGCGAGCAGTACTTC. Its translation: CASSRAGMSGEQYF.

This clone appeared a single time. The chain combines TRBV7-2 with TRBJ2-2; D is ambiguous. V lost 5 bases to trimming and J lost 1 base, with 8 bases between them. Per the germline V gene, CDR1 is SGHTA and CDR2 is FQGNSA. There are 14 residues in the CDR3. CDR3 residues: CASSLTRNTGELFF. The CDR3 DNA sequence: TGTGCCAGCAGCCTAACTCGGAACACCGGGGAGCTGTTTTTT.

The rearrangement uses TRBV5-1 and TRBJ2-1, with 8 bases fitting TRBD1. After removal of 4 bases from V and 3 bases from J, the junction contained 9 bases not matched to a gene. The germline V gene encodes CDR1 SGHRS and CDR2 YFSETQ. The CDR3 has 16 residues. The DNA for the CDR3 is TGCGCCAGCAGCATACAGGGGGACTTAGACTACAATGAGCAGTTCTTC. Amino acid sequence: CASSIQGDLDYNEQFF.